This is a list of T cell receptor beta chains from one sample in a study of Ad26.COV2.S vaccination and SARS-CoV-2 variants. Assay used: immunoSEQ multiplex PCR; TCRdb lists only in-frame clones, some missing. The repertoire has 440,000 or so clones, about 92% of them found once; the top ten carry under 4.5%. The specimen was peripheral blood, collected in a trial of Ad26.COV2.S vaccine versus placebo. Receptors were obtained from a person aged 18-60 years who received the Ad26.COV2.S COVID-19 vaccine or a placebo. Both conserved end residues are part of each CDR3. A D gene is named only where the DNA matches it firmly.

TRBV29-1	-	TRBJ1-1	CSGGQNQNTEAFF
TRBV5-1	TRBD2	TRBJ2-2	CASSWAPSGGNTGELFF
TRBV24-1	-	TRBJ1-2	CATSDPTAGGLNYGYTF
TRBV29-1	-	TRBJ2-7	CSVEGGNSYEQYF
TRBV5-6	TRBD2	TRBJ2-7	CASSLVLAAYEQYF
TRBV18	-	TRBJ2-5	CASSPGTFETQYF
TRBV4-1	-	TRBJ1-4	CASSFGAGTNEKLFF
TRBV28	TRBD1	TRBJ2-7	CASRLRGSHYEQYF
TRBV13	-	TRBJ1-1	CASSPGWRNTEAFF
TRBV10-3	-	TRBJ2-1	CAISDGTSYNEQFF
TRBV19	TRBD1	TRBJ2-2	CASSPDRGRTGELFF
TRBV7-9	TRBD2	TRBJ2-7	CASSSSGRASHEQYF
TRBV6-2/TRBV6-3	TRBD1	TRBJ2-1	CASSYSRGRPYNEQFF
TRBV6-2/TRBV6-3	-	TRBJ2-7	CASSYSSQGTGNYEQYF
TRBV28	TRBD1	TRBJ1-5	CASSLRTGGNQPQHF
TRBV6-5	-	TRBJ2-7	CASTPRGDGTYEQYF
TRBV7-3	-	TRBJ2-6	CASSTSSGANVLTF
TRBV19	-	TRBJ2-1	CASSISSRAYNEQFF
TRBV7-2	-	TRBJ1-2	CASSFGPARGHGYTF
TRBV20-1	-	TRBJ2-1	CSASPKYNEQFF
TRBV5-1	TRBD2	TRBJ2-2	CASSLRLAGGTVTGELFF
TRBV5-1	TRBD1	TRBJ1-6	CASRAMGTAINSPLHF
TRBV5-1	-	TRBJ2-5	CASSLAWGGETQYF
TRBV6-5	TRBD1	TRBJ1-2	CASRPTGGEIGVDTF
TRBV4-1	-	TRBJ1-5	CASSLRGGRNQPQHF
TRBV2	-	TRBJ2-7	CASSARYEQYF
TRBV30	TRBD2	TRBJ2-5	CAWSGLAGETQYF
TRBV11-2	-	TRBJ1-2	CASSLDRQGLYGYTF
TRBV10-2	-	TRBJ2-1	CASSEYGRGQSNEQFF
TRBV5-4	TRBD2	TRBJ2-5	CASSFGGALETQYF
TRBV6-2/TRBV6-3	-	TRBJ1-6	CASSYGQQSSPLHF
TRBV7-9	TRBD2	TRBJ2-1	CASSFYSGSGKNEQFF
TRBV7-9	-	TRBJ2-5	CASSPRLQETQYF
TRBV7-9	TRBD2	TRBJ2-1	CASSIYLAGRNEQFF
TRBV28	TRBD1	TRBJ1-4	CASSFPGGGEKLFF
TRBV28	-	TRBJ1-2	CASSFHLGGYTF
TRBV5-1	-	TRBJ2-3	CASSLASMSTDTQYF
TRBV29-1	TRBD2	TRBJ2-1	CSAQQTSRYREQFF
TRBV7-9	TRBD1	TRBJ1-4	CASSLAGTGDEKLFF
TRBV6-6	-	TRBJ2-7	CASSYPEGLRYEQYF
TRBV6-4	TRBD1	TRBJ1-2	CASSAGDSLAGGYTF
TRBV6-6	TRBD1	TRBJ2-5	CASSWGQGETQYF
TRBV19	TRBD2	TRBJ2-7	CASGASGRAYEQYF
TRBV29-1	-	TRBJ1-1	CSVEEGGMNTEAFF
TRBV5-6	-	TRBJ2-5	CASSEQGGETQYF
TRBV19	-	TRBJ2-1	CASSMRAGGARTRGGEQFF
TRBV15	TRBD2	TRBJ2-3	CATSRDGLAGGDTQYF
TRBV5-6	-	TRBJ2-7	CASSLVGDLAYEQYF
TRBV7-3	-	TRBJ2-7	CASSPNSGVSSPHEQYF
TRBV2	-	TRBJ2-1	CASSELGYNEQFF
TRBV28	-	TRBJ2-1	CASSPLPWDPALDEQFF
TRBV24-1	-	TRBJ2-7	CATSPADSYEQYF
TRBV6-5	-	TRBJ2-1	CASSYSDLNEQFF
TRBV3-1/TRBV3-2	TRBD2	TRBJ2-5	CASSHLAVGEETQYF
TRBV5-8	-	TRBJ2-3	CATHTGTTSTDTQYF
TRBV28	TRBD1	TRBJ1-2	CASSTYRGEFYGYTF
TRBV10-3	TRBD1	TRBJ2-3	CAIMGQGRGGTDTQYF
TRBV5-1	-	TRBJ2-7	CASSLESAYEQYF
TRBV14	-	TRBJ2-5	CASSQGFSWRETQYF
TRBV7-2	-	TRBJ2-7	CASSLDPGSSYEQYF